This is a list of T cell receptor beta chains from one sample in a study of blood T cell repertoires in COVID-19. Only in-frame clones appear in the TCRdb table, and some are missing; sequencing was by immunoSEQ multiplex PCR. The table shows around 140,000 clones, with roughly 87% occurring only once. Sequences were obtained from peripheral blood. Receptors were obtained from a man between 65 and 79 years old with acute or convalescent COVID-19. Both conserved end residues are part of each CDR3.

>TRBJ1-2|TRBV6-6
CASSYSGAPGGYTF
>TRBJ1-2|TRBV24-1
CAPHRTGTTYGYTF
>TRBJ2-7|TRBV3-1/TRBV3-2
CASSPGDWTYEQYF
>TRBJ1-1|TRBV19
CASSIEGGGEAFF
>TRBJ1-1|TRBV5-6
CASSLAGGTGTEAFF
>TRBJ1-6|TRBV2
CASSAQGQGYNSPLHF
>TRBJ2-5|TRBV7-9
CASSLAGAGETQYF
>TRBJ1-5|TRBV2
CASSDRDHSNQPQHF
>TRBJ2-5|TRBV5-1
CASSLGGGQETQYF
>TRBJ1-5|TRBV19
CASSIARDQPQHF
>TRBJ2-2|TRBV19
CASSIGRAPITGELFF
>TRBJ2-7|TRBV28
CASSVVISEQYF
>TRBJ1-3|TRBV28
CASSSHGTDSGNTIYF
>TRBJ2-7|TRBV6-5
CASSSLGGRYEQYF
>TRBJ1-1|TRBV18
CASSPGQGPNTEAFF
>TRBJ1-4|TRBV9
CASSVSPGGEGGEKLFF
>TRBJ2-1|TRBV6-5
CASSFLGQAWDEQFF
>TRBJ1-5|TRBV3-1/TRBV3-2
CASSQLSNQPQHF
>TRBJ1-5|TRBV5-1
CGDSWGNQPQHF
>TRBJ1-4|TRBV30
CAWSRTGGRGEKLFF
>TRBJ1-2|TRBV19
CASSTFPSDRKDGYTF
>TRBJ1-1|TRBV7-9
CASIFEQGTEAFF
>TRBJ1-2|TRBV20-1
CSASPPAAGYGYTF
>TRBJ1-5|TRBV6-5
CASSKDRANQPQHF
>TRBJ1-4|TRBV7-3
CASSLMRDRQNEKLFF
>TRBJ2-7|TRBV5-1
CASSETGQGAYEQYF
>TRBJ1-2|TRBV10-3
CAISDQQGGLYGYTF
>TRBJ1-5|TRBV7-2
CASSREGARAQHF
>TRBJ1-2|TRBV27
CASSLSARLRVGYGYTF
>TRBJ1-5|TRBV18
CASSPDSSNQPQHF
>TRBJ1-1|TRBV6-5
CASSYRGGTEAFF
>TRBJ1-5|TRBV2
CASRSHRGRRNQPQHF
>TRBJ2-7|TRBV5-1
CASSLGLAGEGEQYF
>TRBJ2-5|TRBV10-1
CASSEGGAEGFETQYF
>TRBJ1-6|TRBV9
CASSVEGQGGSPLHF
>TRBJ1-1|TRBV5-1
CASSSPGLNTEAFF
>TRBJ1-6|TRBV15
CATGTGLSSYNSPLHF
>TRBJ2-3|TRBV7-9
CASSPGPSGQDSSAQYF
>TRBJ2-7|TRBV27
CASSQVQGAYEQYF
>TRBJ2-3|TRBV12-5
CASGLGQGTDTQYF
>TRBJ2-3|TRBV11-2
CASSLYTRQGGPDTQYF
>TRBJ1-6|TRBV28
CASSPGLVYNSPLHF
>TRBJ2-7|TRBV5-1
CASSPGQGSSEQYF
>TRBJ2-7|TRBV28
CASTSRGGTPYEQYF
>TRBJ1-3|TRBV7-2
CASSPRQGGSGNTIYF
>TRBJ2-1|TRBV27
CASSLAGTRFF
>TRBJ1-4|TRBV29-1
CSVQGGPNEKLFF
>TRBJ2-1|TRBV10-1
CASSELSGSARNEQFF
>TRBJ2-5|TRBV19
CASSTLFTTGGDQETQYF
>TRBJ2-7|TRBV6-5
CASSYSSRAYEQYF
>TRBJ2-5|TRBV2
CASIRDWLTQETQYF
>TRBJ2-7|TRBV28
CASTPPRPWANEQYF